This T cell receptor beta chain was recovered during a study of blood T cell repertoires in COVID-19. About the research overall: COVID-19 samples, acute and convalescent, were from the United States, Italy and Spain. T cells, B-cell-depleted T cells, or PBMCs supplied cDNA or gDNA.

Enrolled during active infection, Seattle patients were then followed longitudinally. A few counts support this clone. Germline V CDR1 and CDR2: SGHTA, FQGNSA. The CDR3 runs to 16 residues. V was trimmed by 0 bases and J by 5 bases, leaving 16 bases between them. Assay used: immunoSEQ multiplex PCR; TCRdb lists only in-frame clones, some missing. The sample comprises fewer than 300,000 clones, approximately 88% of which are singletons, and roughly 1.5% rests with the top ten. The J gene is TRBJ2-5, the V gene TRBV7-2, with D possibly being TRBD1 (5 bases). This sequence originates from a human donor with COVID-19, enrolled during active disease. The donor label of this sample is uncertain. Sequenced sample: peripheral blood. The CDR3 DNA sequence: TGTGCCAGCAGCTTAGCGGGGCGGCGGTTGGGGGAGACCCAGTACTTC. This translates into CASSLAGRRLGETQYF.